This T cell receptor (beta chain) was documented in a study of T cells in Graves' hyperthyroidism and ophthalmopathy. The CDR3 covers 14 residues. V was trimmed by 5 bases and J by 4 bases, leaving 12 bases between them. The germline V gene has CDR1 SGHRS and CDR2 YFSETQ. Researchers amplified the TCR beta CDR3 regions from RNA transcripts. A first-round RT-PCR of the TCR CDR3 used the HTBI primer set. TCRdb independently ran MiXCR on the multiplex PCR reads; one entry per CDR3 protein. The table includes more than 650,000 distinct CDR3 sequences, approximately 15% detected once. This clonotype was found many times.

Material: blood. The receptor was isolated from a woman between 18 and 29 years old with Graves' hyperthyroidism. The rearrangement joins TRBV5-1 to TRBJ1-4; D is possibly TRBD1 (6 bases). The CDR3 here is CASRQQGLNEKLFF. CDR3 nucleotides: TGCGCCAGCAGACAACAGGGACTTAATGAAAAACTGTTTTTT.